This TCR beta chain comes out of a study of glioma-infiltrating T cells. This clonotype was counted many times. Its antigen is unknown. Using RNA template, CDR3s of TCR alpha and beta were amplified with iRepertoire arm-PCR. TCRdb called the multiplex PCR reads again in MiXCR, with one record for every CDR3 protein. The table records 84,000 or so distinct CDR3 sequences, 20% to 25% of them present only once. The study, taken as a whole, reports: Non-neoplastic patients had below-expected tissue-blood divergence, while all gliomas exceeded expectation.

The V gene lost 4 bases and the J gene lost 8 bases, with 8 bases spanning the gap. This CDR3 has 10 amino acids. Germline assignment: CDR1 DFQATT and CDR2 SNEGSKA (reference sequence). The chain recombines TRBV20-1 with TRBJ1-2, with D hard to call. Sequencing was performed on glioma tissue, nonneoplastic brain tissue, or PBMCs (not recorded which). The receptor comes from a human donor with low-grade glioma or glioblastoma, undergoing nonglioma brain surgery, or in good health (not recorded which). The CDR3 protein is CSATRWGYTF. DNA for the CDR3: TGCAGTGCTACCCGATGGGGCTACACCTTC.